This record concerns one TCR beta chain sequence. The sample holds a few counts of this clonotype. Its target antigen remains unknown. No qualities accompany the bases; no much larger clone lies one base away. The CDR3 holds 12 amino acids from the cysteine to the phenylalanine. Only the CDR3 part of the read is kept: 36 bases, read in frame from the first base. The junction shows trimming of 6 bases on V and 5 bases on J, plus 11 bases between the germline ends. Receptor libraries were prepared by 5' RACE. The sequencer listed for this sample is Illumina HiSeq 2500. A second roughly 6 to 12 cycle PCR used a sample-barcoded 5' primer and a J-beta primer mix. A template-switch 5' adaptor carrying 12 random nucleotides introduced a unique molecular identifier onto each TCR beta cDNA molecule. At least 2.5 million CDR3-containing paired-end reads were obtained from each sample. All of the RNA was converted into first-strand cDNA using the Mint cDNA synthesis kit, with a TRBC-specific oligonucleotide serving as the primer. Following uracil-DNA glycosylase treatment, all cDNA underwent a first 18-cycle PCR with the universal primers M1SS and BC2_uni_R. The source study handled its data this way. Each sample was normalized by randomly selecting 1 million high-quality reads, each carrying a distinct molecular identifier. Instead of being binned into consensus sequences, reads with shared molecular identifiers were discarded. MiTCR, with a Q25 quality threshold and the strictest error-elimination algorithm, was used for CDR3 identification, clonotype clustering and error correction. A nonparametric unseen species model with Euler transformation was used to estimate lower-bound total TCR beta diversity. TCRdb itself trimmed the public reads at Q25 with fastp, ran MiXCR and retained productive beta chains. Entries are consolidated by CDR3 protein sequence, retaining the most common genes and DNA. Here the V and J calls rest on TCRdb's processing, not on the authors' analysis. A total of around 500,000 distinct CDR3 sequences appear in this sample, 47% of them only once. The ten largest clones represent just under 25% of the sample.

Donors were a few dozen systemically healthy Caucasian individuals from Russia aged roughly 6 to 90 years. Around 10 milliliters of peripheral blood were drawn from each donor into EDTA-treated Vacutainer tubes. PBMCs were isolated by Ficoll-Paque density-gradient centrifugation, with at least 6 million obtained per sample. Total RNA, at least 6 micrograms per sample, was extracted from PBMCs with Trizol reagent. For every donor, flow cytometry on a PBMC aliquot measured the percentage of naive CD45RAhigh/CD27high T cells. This sample was taken from a study of blood T cells in healthy people across ages (dated by TCRdb to the mid-2010s). Study-level background: In model experiments, template switching captured roughly one uniquely barcoded TCR beta cDNA molecule for every two T cells. To avoid experimental bias, donors of different ages were distributed randomly across sequencing lanes. Using deep sequencing normalized with unique cDNA molecular identifiers, the study measured how TCR beta repertoire diversity changes with age. For two donors (one aged 18 to 30 and one aged 80 or older), the study analyzed two additional independent replicas of 1 million unique cDNA reads from the same blood draw. Four age groups were formed from the donors: young (average about 17 years), middle-aged (around 39), aged (under 70) and long-lived (about 80).

Here is what the overall study found, with its caveats: Estimates of total diversity based on one million sequenced T cells were considered lower bounds and underestimates. Bulk unsorted PBMC profiling prevented conclusive comparison of naive and antigen-experienced compartments. Observed TCR beta diversity per million T cells fell roughly linearly with age, and a significant reduction was already apparent by age approximately 40. The percentage of naive T cells measured by flow cytometry correlated strongly with observed TCR beta diversity. Compared with the aged group, the long-lived group had more naive CD4+ T cells, fewer expanded clones and increased TCR diversity, a pattern suggesting age selection. The CMV infection status of donors was not known, potentially confounding age-related changes in expanded clonotypes.

The receptor's source is a man older than 75 in good health. The rearranged segments are TRBV12-3 or TRBV12-4 and TRBJ2-7; too little of a D gene remains to name it. Sample: blood. The bases are TGTGCCAGCAGAATAGGCCGGAACGAGCAGTACTTC. This is translated as CASRIGRNEQYF.